This TCR beta chain was sequenced in a study of blood T cell repertoires in COVID-19. Study in general: Italy, Spain and the United States were the sources of the convalescent and acute COVID-19 samples. Sources were T cells, B-cell-depleted T cells, or PBMCs; the material itself was cDNA or gDNA.

Original analysis: Amplification of reference gene primers was used by the study to estimate nucleated cell counts. Sequencing was performed with immunoSEQ multiplex PCR; in TCRdb, only in-frame clones are kept and a portion is missing. D and trimming were read from the DNA, whereas the V and J calls and clone size are those reported in that table. The sample has 110,000 or so clones, approximately 87% seen once. The V end lost 4 bases, the J end lost 0 bases, and 17 bases lay between the germline ends. CDR3 size: 17 residues. The receptor's source is a woman in her forties or fifties with acute or convalescent COVID-19. The sample was peripheral blood. V usage is TRBV5-3 and J usage is TRBJ1-3; possibly TRBD1 for D (6 bases). TRBV5-3 is treated as an ORF (open reading frame) with a function not yet certain. CDR3 protein: CARSPLDSAFSGNTIYF. In DNA form, the CDR3 reads TGTGCCAGAAGCCCCCTGGACAGTGCTTTCTCTGGAAACACCATATATTTT.